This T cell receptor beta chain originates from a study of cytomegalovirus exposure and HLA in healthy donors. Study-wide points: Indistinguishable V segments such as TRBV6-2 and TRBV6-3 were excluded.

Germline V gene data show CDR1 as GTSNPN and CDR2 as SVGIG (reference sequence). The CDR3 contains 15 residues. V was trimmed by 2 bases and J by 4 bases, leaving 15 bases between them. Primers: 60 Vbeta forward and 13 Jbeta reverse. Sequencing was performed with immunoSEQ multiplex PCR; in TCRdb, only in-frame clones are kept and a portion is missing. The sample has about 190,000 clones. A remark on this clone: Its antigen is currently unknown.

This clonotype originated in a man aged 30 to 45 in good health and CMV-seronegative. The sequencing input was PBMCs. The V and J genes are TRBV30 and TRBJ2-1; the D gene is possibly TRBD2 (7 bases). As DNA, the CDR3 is TGTGCCTGGAGTCGCGGGGGCCCGGTTTACAATGAGCAGTTCTTC. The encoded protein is CAWSRGGPVYNEQFF.